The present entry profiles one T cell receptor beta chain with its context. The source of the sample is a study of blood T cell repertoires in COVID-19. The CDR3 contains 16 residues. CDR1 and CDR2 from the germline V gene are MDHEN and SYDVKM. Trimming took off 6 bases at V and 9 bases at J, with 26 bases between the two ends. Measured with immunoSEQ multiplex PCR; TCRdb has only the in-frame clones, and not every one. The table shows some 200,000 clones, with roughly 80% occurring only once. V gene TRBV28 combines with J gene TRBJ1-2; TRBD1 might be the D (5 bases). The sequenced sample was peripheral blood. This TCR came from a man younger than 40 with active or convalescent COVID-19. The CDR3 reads CASSWSGTFTGASYTF. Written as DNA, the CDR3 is TGTGCCAGCAGCTGGTCCGGGACTTTCACGGGCGCCAGCTACACCTTC.